Sequencing of this T cell receptor beta chain was carried out in a study of cytomegalovirus exposure and HLA in healthy donors. PCR was performed using 60 Vbeta and 13 Jbeta primers. In the original analysis: The count from a later analysis was tens of millions of unique TCR beta chains, around 10 million of them shared. Assay used: immunoSEQ multiplex PCR; TCRdb lists only in-frame clones, some missing. Clone size and V and J calls were adopted from that table, with D and trimming inferred from the DNA. This table has roughly 110,000 clones, about 75% appearing once. The CDR3 consists of 13 residues. V lost 3 bases, J lost 5 bases, and 3 bases stayed unmatched. From germline, CDR1 is MNHEY and CDR2 SMNVEV (reference sequence). Study outcomes and limitations: Sequencing likely generated an artifact that appeared as a cluster of highly shared sequence variants. According to a later analysis, most TCR beta chains associated with CMV appeared HLA-restricted. HLA allele associations emerged for some 16,000 TCR beta sequences in a later analysis, at 0.05 false discovery rate.

In the case of this clone: Its antigen is unknown.

The chain uses TRBV27 and TRBJ1-1; 7 positions match TRBD1. The sample taken for sequencing was PBMCs. This clonotype was sampled from a man aged 40-55 years in good health and CMV-seronegative. The CDR3 region is CASSFRDSTEAFF. The CDR3 DNA reads as TGTGCCAGCAGTTTCCGGGACAGTACTGAAGCTTTCTTT.